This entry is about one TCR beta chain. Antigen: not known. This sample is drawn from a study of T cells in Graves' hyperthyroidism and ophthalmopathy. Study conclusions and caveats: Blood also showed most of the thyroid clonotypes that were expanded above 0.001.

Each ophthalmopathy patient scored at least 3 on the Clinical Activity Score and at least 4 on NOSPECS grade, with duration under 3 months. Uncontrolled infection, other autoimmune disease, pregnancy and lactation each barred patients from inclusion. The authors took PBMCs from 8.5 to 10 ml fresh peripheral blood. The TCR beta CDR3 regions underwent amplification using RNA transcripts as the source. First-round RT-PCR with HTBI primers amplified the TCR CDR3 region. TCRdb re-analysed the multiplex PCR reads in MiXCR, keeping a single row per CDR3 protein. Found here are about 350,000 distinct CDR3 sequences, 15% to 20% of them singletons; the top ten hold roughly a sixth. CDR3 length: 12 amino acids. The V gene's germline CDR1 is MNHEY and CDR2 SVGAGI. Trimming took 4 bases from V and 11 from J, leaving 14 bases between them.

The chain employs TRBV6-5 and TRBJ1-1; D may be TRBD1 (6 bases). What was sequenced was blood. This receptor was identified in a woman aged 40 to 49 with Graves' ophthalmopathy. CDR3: CASSSGGTWAFF. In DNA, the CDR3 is TGTGCCAGCAGTTCGGGGGGGACATGGGCTTTCTTT.